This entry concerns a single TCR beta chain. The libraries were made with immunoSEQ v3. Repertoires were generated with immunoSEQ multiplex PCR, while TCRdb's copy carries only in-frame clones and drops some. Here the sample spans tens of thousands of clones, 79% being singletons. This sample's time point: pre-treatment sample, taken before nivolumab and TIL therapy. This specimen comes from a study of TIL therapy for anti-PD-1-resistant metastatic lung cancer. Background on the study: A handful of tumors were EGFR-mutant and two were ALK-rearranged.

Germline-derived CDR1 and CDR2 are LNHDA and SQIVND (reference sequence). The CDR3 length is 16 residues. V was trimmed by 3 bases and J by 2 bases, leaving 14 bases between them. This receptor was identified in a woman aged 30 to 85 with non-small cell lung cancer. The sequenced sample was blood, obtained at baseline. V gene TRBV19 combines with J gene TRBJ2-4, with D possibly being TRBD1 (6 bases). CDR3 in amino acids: CASSISYDRSKNIQYF. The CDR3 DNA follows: TGTGCCAGTAGTATCTCGTACGACAGGTCCAAAAACATTCAGTACTTC.